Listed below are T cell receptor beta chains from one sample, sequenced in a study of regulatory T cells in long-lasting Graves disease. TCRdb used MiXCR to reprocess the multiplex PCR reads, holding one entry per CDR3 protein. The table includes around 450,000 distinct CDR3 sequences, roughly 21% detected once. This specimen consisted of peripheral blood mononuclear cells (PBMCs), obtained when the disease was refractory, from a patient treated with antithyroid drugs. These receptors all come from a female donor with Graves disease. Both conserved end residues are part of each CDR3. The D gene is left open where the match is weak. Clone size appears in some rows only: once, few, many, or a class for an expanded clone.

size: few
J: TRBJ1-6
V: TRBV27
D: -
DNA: TGTGCCAGCAGTTTCACATGGAGCTCCTATAATTCACCCCTCCACTTT
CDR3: CASSFTWSSYNSPLHF

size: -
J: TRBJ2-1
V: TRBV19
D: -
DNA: TGTGCCAGTAGTATGTACAATGAGCAGTTCTTC
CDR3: CASSMYNEQFF

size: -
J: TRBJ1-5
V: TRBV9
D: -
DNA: TGTGCCAGCAGCGTCTCGGGTACAGATGATCAGCCCCAGCATTTT
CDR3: CASSVSGTDDQPQHF

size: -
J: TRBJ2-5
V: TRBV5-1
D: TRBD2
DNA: TGCGCCAGCAGCCAGACTAGCGGGAGGCCAGAGACCCAGTACTTC
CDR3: CASSQTSGRPETQYF

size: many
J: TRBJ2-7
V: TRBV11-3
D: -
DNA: TGTGCCAGCAGCTTAGAAGGACAGCAGAGCTCCTACGAGCAGTACTTC
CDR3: CASSLEGQQSSYEQYF

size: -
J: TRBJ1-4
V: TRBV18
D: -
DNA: TGTGCCAGCTCACCGTCGGGGCAGGATAATGAAAAACTGTTTTTT
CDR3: CASSPSGQDNEKLFF

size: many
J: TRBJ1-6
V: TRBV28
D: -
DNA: TGTGCCGGCAGGGTTTCCTATAATTCACCCCTCCACTTT
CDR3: CAGRVSYNSPLHF

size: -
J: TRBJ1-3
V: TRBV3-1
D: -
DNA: TGTGCCAGCAGCCCTACCCGGACAGTCTCTGGAAACACCATGTATTTT
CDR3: CASSPTRTVSGNTMYF

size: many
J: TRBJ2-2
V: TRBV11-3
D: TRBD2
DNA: TGTGCCAGCAGCTTAAGGGCGGGGTCTAGCGGCGGGGAGCTGTTTTTT
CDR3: CASSLRAGSSGGELFF

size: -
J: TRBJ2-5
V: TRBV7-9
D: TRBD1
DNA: TGTGCCAGCAGTCTGGACAGGGCTACTGAGACCCAGTACTTC
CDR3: CASSLDRATETQYF

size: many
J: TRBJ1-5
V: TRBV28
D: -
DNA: TGTGCCAGCAGTACACCGGGATATCAGGCGGGGCCCCAGCATTTT
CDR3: CASSTPGYQAGPQHF

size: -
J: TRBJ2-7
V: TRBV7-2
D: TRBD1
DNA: TGTGCCAGCAGCTTAGAGGGACAGGCTTACTACGAGCAGTACTTC
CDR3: CASSLEGQAYYEQYF

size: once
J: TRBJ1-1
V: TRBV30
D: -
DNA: TGTGCCTGGAGTCCCCTCGGCGAAGGGAACACTGAAGCTTTCTTT
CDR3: CAWSPLGEGNTEAFF

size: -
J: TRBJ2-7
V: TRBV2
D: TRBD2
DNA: TGTGCCAGCAGCTGGAGGACTAGCGGGGAGCAGTACTTC
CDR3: CASSWRTSGEQYF

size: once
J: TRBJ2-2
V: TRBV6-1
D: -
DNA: TGTGCCAGCAGGGAGACAGGCTCCGGGGAGCTGTTTTTT
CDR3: CASRETGSGELFF

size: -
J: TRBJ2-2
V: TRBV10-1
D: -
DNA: TGCGCCAGCAGTGAGTCGTTACTTACGGACACCGGGGAGCTGTTTTTT
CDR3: CASSESLLTDTGELFF

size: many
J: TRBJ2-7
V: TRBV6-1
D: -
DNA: TGTGCCACAAGGGGCAGGTGGAGCTCCTACGAGCAGTACTTC
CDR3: CATRGRWSSYEQYF

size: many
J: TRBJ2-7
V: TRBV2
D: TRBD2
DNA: TGTGCCAGCAGTGCTAGCGGGGGACCCGCTTACGAGCAGTACTTC
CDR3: CASSASGGPAYEQYF

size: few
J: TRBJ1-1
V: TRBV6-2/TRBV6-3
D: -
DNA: TGTGCCAGCAGTTACGTGCGGGGGCGGGAGAACACTGAAGCTTTCTTT
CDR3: CASSYVRGRENTEAFF

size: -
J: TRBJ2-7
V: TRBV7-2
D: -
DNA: TGTGCCACTCAAGAGGATTACGAGCAGTACTTC
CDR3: CATQEDYEQYF

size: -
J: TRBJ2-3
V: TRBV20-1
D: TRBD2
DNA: TGCAGTGCTACCGGAGCGGGATTACCCACAGATACGCAGTATTTT
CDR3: CSATGAGLPTDTQYF

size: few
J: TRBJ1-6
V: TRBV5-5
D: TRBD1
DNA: TGTGCCAGCAGCTTAACAGGGGACATTGGAAATTCACCCCTCCACTTT
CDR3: CASSLTGDIGNSPLHF

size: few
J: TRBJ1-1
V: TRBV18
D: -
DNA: TGTGCCACCGCCGTAGTTAGCGACACTGAAGCTTTCTTT
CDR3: CATAVVSDTEAFF

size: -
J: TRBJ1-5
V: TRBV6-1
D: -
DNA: TGTGCCAGCACTACCCAGGGAACGTTGTACAATCAGCCCCAGCATTTT
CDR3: CASTTQGTLYNQPQHF

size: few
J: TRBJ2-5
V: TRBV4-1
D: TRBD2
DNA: TGCGCCAGCAGCCAAGGGGTACTTAGGACTAGCGTAAAGGAGACCCAGTACTTC
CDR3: CASSQGVLRTSVKETQYF

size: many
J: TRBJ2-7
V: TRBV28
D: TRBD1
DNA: TGTGCCAGCAGTTCGCGGACAGGGCAATACGAGCAGTACTTC
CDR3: CASSSRTGQYEQYF

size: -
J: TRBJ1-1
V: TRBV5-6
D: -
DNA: TGTGCCAGCAGCCTAATACAGGGGAACACTGAAGCTTTCTTT
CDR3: CASSLIQGNTEAFF

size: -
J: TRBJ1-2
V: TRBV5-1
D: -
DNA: TGCGCCAGCAGAAATTCAGGGCCGGATGGCTACACCTTC
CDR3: CASRNSGPDGYTF

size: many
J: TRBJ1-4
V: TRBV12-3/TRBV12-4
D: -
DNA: TGTGCCAGCAGTTTATGGTTACCGGTTACCTCTGTTGAAAAACTGTTTTTT
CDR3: CASSLWLPVTSVEKLFF

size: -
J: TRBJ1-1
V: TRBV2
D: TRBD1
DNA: TGTGCCAGCAGTGCACAGGGGGCAAGGACTGAAGCTTTCTTT
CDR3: CASSAQGARTEAFF